This T cell receptor (beta chain) came from a study of blood T cells in healthy people across ages. Together with a sample-barcoded 5' primer, a J-beta primer mix was included in a second PCR lasting about 6 to 11 cycles. TCRdb reanalysed the 5' RACE reads using MiXCR and keeps one entry per CDR3 protein. The sample comprises about 1.4 million distinct CDR3 sequences, almost 60% of which are singletons, and approximately 7% rests with the top ten. The CDR3 sequence is 15 residues long. Germline loops: CDR1 DFQATT, CDR2 SNEGSKA (reference sequence). Unmatched junction bases numbered 8, after V lost 2 bases and J lost 7 bases.

This clonotype originated in a man between 18 and 29 years old in good health. The J gene is TRBJ2-4, the V gene TRBV20-1; 10 bases are shared with TRBD2. Material for sequencing was blood. In DNA, the CDR3 is TGCAGTGCTAGACCCCTAGCGGGAGACGGGAACATTCAGTACTTC. Protein: CSARPLAGDGNIQYF.